This T cell receptor beta chain stems from a study of PD-L1 blockade in urothelial cancer. Background on the study: Across blood samples, T cells had a median count of about 140,000.

This clone was detected only once. Trimming took 6 bases from V and 0 from J; bases not matched to a gene: 3. In germline, CDR1 is MDHEN, CDR2 SYDVKM. The CDR3 loop spans 15 amino acids. Assay: immunoSEQ multiplex PCR; the TCRdb copy retains only in-frame clones and omits some. This sample yields tens of thousands of clones, of which around nine tenths are seen a single time; 6% to 9% belongs to the top ten. Sequenced here: PBMCs, sampled around atezolizumab (anti-PD-L1) treatment. The receptor's source is a man in his 60s with urothelial cancer. V usage is TRBV28 and J usage is TRBJ2-3; 10 nucleotides agree with TRBD2. The CDR3 loop is CASRTSGASTDTQYF. In DNA form, the CDR3 reads TGTGCCAGCAGAACTAGCGGGGCTAGCACAGATACGCAGTATTTT.